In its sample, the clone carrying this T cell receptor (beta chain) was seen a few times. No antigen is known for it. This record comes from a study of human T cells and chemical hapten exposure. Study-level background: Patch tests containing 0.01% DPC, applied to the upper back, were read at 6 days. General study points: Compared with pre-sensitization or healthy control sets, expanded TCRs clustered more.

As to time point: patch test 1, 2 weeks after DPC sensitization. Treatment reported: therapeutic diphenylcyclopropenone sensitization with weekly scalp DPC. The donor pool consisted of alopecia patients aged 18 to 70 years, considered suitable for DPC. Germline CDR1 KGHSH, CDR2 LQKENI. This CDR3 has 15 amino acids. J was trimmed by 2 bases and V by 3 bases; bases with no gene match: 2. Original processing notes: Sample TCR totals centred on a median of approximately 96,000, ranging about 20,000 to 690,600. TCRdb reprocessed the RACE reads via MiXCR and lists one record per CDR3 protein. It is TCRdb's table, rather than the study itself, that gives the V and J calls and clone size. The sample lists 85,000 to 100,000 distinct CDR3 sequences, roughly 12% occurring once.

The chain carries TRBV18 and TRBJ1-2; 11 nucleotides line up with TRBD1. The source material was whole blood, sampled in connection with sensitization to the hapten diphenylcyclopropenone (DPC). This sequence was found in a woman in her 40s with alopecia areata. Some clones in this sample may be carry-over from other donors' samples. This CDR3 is CASSPDRGQNYGYTF. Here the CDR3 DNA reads TGTGCCAGCTCACCGGACAGGGGGCAGAACTATGGCTACACCTTC.